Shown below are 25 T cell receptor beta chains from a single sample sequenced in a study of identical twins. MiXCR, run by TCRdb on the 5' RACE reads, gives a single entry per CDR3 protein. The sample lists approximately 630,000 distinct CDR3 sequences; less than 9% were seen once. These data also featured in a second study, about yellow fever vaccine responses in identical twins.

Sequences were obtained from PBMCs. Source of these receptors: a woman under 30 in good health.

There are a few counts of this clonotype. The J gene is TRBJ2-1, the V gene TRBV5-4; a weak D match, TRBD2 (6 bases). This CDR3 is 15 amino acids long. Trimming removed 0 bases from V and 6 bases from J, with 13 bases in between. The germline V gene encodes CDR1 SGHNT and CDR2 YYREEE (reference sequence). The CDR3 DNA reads TGTGCCAGCAGCTTGGCCCTAGCGCCAGTCAATGAGCAGTTCTTC. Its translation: CASSLALAPVNEQFF.

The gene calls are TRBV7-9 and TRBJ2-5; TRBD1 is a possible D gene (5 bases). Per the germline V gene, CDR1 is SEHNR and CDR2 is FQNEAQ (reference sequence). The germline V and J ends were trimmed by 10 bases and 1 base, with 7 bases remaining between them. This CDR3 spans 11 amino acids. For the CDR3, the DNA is TGTGCCATCAGGGCCCAAGAGACCCAGTACTTC. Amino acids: CAIRAQETQYF.

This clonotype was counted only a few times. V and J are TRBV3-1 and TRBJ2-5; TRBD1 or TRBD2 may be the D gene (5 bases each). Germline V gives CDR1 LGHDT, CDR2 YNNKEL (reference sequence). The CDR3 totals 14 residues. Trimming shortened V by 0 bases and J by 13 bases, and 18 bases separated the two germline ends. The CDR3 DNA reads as TGTGCCAGCAGCCAAGATGGGAGACCGGGACCCCTGTACTTC. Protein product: CASSQDGRPGPLYF.

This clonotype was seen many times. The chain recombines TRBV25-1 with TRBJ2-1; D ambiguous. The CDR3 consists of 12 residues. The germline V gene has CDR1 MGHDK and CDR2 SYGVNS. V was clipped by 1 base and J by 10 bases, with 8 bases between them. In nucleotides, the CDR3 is TGTGCCAGCAGTGAATCGGGCTCGGAGCAGTTCTTC. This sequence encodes CASSESGSEQFF.

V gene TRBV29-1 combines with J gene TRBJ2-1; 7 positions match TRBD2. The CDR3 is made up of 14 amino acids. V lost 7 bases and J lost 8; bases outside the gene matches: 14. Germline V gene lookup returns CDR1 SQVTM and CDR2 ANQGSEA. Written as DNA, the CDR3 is TGCAGCGCCCCTTGGTGGGGCGGGGGTTATGAGCAGTTCTTC. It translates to CSAPWWGGGYEQFF.

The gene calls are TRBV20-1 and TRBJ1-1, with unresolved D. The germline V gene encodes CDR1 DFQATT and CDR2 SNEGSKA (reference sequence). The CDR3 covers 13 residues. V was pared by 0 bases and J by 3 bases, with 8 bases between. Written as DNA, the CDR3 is TGCAGTGCTAGAGATCCCCTGGACACTGAAGCTTTCTTT. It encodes CSARDPLDTEAFF.

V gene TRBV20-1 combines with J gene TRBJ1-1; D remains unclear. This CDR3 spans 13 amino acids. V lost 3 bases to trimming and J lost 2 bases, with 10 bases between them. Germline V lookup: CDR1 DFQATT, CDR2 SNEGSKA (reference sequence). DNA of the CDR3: TGCAGTGCTAGTGGTCCTGTTAACACTGAAGCTTTCTTT. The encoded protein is CSASGPVNTEAFF.

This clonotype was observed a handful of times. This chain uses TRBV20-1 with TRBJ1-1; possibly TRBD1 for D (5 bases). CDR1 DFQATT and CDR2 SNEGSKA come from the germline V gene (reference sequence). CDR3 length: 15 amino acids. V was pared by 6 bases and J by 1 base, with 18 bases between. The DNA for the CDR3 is TGCAGTGCAACCGGGACTGGGGGTGGGAACACTGAAGCTTTCTTT. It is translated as CSATGTGGGNTEAFF.

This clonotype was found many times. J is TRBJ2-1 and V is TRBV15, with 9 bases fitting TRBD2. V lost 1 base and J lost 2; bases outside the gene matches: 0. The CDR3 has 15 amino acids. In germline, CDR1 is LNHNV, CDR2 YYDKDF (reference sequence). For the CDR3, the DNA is TGTGCCACCAGCAGAGTAGCGGGGGCCTACAATGAGCAGTTCTTC. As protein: CATSRVAGAYNEQFF. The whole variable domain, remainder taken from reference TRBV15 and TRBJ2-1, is DAMVIQNPRYQVTQFGKPVTLSCSQTLNHNVMYWYQQKSSQAPKLLFHYYDKDFNNEADTPDNFQSRRPNTSFCFLDIRSPGLGDTAMYLCATSRVAGAYNEQFFGPGTRLTVL.

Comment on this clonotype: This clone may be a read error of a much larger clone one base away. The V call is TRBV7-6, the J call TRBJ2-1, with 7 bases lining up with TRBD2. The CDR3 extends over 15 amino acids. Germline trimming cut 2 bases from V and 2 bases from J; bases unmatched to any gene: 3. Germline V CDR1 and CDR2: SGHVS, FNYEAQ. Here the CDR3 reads CASSLWGGAYNEQFF. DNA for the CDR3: TGTGCCAGCAGCTTATGGGGGGGGGCCTACAATGAGCAGTTCTTC.

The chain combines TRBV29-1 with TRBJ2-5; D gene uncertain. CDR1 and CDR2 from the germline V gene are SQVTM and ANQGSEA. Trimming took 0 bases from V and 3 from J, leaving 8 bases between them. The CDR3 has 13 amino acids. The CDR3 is CSVEDAVKETQYF. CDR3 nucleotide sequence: TGCAGCGTTGAAGACGCTGTAAAAGAGACCCAGTACTTC.

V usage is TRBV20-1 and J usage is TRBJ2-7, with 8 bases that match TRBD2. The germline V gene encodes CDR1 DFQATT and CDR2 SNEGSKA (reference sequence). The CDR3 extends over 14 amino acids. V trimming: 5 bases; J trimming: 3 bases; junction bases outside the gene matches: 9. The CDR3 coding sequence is TGCAGTGCTCCCTCGGACCGGGGGGGCTACGAGCAGTACGTC. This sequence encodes CSAPSDRGGYEQYV.

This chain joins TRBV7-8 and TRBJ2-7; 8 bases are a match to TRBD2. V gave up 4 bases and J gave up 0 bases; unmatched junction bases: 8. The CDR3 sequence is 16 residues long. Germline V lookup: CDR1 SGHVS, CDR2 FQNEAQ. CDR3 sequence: CASSYLGGGSSYEQYF. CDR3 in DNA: TGTGCCAGCAGCTACCTGGGCGGGGGGAGCTCCTACGAGCAGTACTTC.

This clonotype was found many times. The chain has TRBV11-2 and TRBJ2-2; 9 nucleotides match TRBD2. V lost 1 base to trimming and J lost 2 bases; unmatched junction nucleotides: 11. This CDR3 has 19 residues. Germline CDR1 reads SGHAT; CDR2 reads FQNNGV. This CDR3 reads CASSLVVAGAPFNTGELFF. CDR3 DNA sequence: TGTGCCAGCAGCTTAGTTGTAGCGGGGGCCCCTTTCAACACCGGGGAGCTGTTTTTT. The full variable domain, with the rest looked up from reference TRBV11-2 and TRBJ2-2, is EAGVAQSPRYKIIEKRQSVAFWCNPISGHATLYWYQQILGQGPKLLIQFQNNGVVDDSQLPKDRFSAERLKGVDSTLKIQPAKLEDSAVYLCASSLVVAGAPFNTGELFFGEGSRLTVL.

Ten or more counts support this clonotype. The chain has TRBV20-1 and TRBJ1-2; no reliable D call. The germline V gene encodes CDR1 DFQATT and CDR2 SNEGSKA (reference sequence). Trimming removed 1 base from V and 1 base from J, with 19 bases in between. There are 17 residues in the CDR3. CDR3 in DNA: TGCAGTGCTAGAGCGGCTCCTACGGGTCGCTTTAACTATGGCTACACCTTC. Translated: CSARAAPTGRFNYGYTF.

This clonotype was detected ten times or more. The DNA of the CDR3 is TGCGCCAGCAGCTTTAGCGGGGCTCCGGTAGATACGCAGTATTTT. Protein product: CASSFSGAPVDTQYF. The rearrangement joins TRBV5-1 to TRBJ2-3; 8 nucleotides match TRBD2. Germline CDR1 is SGHRS and CDR2 is YFSETQ. The CDR3 loop spans 15 amino acids. After removal of 2 bases from V and 5 bases from J, the junction contained 7 bases not matched to a gene.

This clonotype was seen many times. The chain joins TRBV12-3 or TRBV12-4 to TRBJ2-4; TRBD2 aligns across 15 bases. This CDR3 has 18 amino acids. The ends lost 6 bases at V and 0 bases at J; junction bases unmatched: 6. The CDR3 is CASSRTSGRARAKNIQYF. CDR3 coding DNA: TGTGCCAGCAGCAGGACTAGCGGGAGGGCCCGAGCCAAAAACATTCAGTACTTC.

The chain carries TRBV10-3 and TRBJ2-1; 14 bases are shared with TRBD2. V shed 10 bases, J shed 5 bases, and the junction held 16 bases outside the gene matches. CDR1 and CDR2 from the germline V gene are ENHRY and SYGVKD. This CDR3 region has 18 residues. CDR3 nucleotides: TGTGCCACGGGGCTGGGACTAGCGGGAGCCGCCGATAACAATGAGCAGTTCTTC. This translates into CATGLGLAGAADNNEQFF.

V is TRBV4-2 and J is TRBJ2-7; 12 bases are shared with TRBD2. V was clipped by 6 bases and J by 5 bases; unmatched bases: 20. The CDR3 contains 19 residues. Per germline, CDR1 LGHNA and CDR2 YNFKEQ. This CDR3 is CASSQRVWLAGGPLNEQYF. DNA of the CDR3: TGTGCCAGCAGTCAGCGAGTTTGGCTAGCGGGAGGGCCTTTGAACGAGCAGTACTTC.

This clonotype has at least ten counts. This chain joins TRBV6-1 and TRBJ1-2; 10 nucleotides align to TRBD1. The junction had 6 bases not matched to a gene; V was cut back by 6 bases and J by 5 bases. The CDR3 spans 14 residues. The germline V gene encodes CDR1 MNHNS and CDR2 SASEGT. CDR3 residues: CASRAGTGDYGYTF. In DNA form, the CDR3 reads TGTGCCAGCAGAGCCGGGACAGGGGATTATGGCTACACCTTC.

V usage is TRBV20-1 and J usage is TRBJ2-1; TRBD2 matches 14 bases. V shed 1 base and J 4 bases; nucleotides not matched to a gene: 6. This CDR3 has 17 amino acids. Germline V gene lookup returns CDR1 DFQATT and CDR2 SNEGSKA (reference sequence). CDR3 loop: CSARGGGLAGVYNEQFF. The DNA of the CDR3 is TGCAGTGCTAGAGGAGGGGGACTAGCGGGAGTGTACAATGAGCAGTTCTTC.

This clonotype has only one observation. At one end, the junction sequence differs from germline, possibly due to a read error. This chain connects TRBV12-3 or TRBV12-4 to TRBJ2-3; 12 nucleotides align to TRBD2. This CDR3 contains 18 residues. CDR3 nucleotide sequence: TGTGCCTGCAGTTTTACCCTAGCGGGGGGGCGCAGCACAGATACGCAGTATTTT. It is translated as CACSFTLAGGRSTDTQYF.

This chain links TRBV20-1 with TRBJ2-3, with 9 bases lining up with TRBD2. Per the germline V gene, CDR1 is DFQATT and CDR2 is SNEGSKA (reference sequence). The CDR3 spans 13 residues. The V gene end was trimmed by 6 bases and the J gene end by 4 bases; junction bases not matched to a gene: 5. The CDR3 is CSALGLAADTQYF. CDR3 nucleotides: TGCAGTGCCCTGGGACTAGCCGCAGATACGCAGTATTTT.

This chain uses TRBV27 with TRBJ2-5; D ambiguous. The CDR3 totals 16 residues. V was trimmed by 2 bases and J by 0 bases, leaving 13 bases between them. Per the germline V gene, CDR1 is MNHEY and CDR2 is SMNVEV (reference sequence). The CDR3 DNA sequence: TGTGCCAGCAGTTTAAGGGCAGGCCCCTACCAAGAGACCCAGTACTTC. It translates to CASSLRAGPYQETQYF.

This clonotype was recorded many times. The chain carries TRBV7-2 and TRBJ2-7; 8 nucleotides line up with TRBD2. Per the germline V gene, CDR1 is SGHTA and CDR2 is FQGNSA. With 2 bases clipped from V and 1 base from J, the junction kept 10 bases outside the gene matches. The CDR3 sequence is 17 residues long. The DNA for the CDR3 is TGTGCCAGCAGCTTATTTGCCCTAGCGGGCGAATCCTACGAGCAGTACTTC. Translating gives CASSLFALAGESYEQYF.